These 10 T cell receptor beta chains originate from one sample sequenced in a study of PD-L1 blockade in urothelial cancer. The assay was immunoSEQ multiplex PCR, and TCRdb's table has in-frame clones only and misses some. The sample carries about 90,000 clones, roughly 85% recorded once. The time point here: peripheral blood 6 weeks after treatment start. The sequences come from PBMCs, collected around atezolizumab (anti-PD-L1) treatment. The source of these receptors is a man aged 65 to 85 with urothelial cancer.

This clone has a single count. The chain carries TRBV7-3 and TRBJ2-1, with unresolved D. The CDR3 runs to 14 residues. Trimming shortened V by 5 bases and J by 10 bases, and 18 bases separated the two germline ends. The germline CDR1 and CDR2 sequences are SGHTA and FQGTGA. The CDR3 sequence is CASSAPTTPCEQFF. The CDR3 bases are TGTGCCAGCAGCGCCCCCACGACTCCTTGCGAGCAGTTCTTC.

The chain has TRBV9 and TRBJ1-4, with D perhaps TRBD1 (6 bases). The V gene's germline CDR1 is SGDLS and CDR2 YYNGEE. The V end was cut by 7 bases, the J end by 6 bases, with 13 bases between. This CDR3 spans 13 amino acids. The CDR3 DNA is TGTGCCAGCTCGGGGGGGCCGGATGAAAAACTGTTTTTT. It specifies CASSGGPDEKLFF. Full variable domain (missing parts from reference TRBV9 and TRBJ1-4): DSGVTQTPKHLITATGQRVTLRCSPRSGDLSVYWYQQSLDQGLQFLIQYYNGEERAKGNILERFSAQQFPDLHSELNLSSLELGDSALYFCASSGGPDEKLFFGSGTQLSVL.

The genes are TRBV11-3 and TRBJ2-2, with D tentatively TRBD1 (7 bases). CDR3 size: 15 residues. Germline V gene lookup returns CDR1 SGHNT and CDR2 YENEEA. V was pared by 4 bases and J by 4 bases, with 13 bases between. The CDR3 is CASSSSGGGTGELFF. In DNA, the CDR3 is TGTGCCAGCAGCTCCTCAGGGGGAGGCACCGGGGAGCTGTTTTTT. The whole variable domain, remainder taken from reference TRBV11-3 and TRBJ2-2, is EAGVVQSPRYKIIEKKQPVAFWCNPISGHNTLYWYLQNLGQGPELLIRYENEEAVDDSQLPKDRFSAERLKGVDSTLKIQPAELGDSAVYLCASSSSGGGTGELFFGEGSRLTVL.

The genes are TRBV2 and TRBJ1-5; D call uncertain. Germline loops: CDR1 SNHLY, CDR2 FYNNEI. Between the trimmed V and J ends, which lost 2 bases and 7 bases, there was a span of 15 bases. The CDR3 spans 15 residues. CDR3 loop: CASSERRSRGQPQHF. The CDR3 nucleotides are TGTGCCAGCAGTGAACGTAGGAGCCGCGGGCAGCCCCAGCATTTT.

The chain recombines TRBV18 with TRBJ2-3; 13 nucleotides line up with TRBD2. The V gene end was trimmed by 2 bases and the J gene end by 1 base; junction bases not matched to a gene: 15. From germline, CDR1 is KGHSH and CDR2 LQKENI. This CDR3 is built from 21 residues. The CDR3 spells CASSPIPWRTSGGVGTDTQYF. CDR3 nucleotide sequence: TGTGCCAGCTCACCAATACCATGGCGAACTAGCGGGGGGGTCGGCACAGATACGCAGTATTTT.

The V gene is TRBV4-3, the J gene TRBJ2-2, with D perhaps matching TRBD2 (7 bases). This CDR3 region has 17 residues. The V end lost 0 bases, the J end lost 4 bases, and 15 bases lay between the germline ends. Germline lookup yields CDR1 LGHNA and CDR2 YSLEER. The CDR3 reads CASSQEGAGASTGELFF. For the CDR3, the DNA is TGCGCCAGCAGCCAAGAGGGGGCGGGGGCGAGCACCGGGGAGCTGTTTTTT.

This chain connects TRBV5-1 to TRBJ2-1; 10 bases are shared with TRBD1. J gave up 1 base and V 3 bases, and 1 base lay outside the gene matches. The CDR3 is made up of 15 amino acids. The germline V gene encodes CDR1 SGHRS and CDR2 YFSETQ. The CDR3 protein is CASSWGQGSYNEQFF. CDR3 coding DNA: TGCGCCAGCAGCTGGGGACAGGGGTCCTACAATGAGCAGTTCTTC.

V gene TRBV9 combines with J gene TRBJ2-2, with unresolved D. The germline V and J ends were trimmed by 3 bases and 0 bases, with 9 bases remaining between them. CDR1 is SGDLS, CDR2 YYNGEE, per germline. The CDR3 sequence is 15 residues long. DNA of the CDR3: TGTGCCAGCAGCGCCCGGGTCTCGAACACCGGGGAGCTGTTTTTT. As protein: CASSARVSNTGELFF.

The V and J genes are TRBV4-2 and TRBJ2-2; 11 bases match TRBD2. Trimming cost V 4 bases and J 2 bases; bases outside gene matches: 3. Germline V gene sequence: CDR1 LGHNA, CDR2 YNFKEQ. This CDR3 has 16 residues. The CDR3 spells CASSLGLAENTGELFF. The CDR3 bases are TGTGCCAGCAGCCTGGGACTAGCGGAAAACACCGGGGAGCTGTTTTTT.

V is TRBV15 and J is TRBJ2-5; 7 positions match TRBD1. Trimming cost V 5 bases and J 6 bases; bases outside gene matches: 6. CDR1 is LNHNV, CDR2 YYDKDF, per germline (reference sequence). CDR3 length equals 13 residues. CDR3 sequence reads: CATSPDRIKTQYF. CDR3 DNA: TGTGCCACCAGCCCGGACAGGATCAAGACCCAGTACTTC.